A selection of T cell receptor beta chains follows, all from one sample in a study of OX40 agonist ivuxolimab in advanced cancers. Produced via immunoSEQ multiplex PCR; TCRdb's table is partial and in-frame only. The table has tens of thousands of clones, 70% to 90% seen once; the top ten hold under 20%. This specimen consisted of CD4+ or CD8+ T cells sorted from blood, obtained in a trial of the OX40 agonist ivuxolimab. The receptor set was obtained from an adult with an advanced solid tumor such as melanoma, head and neck, liver or kidney cancer. Each CDR3 is given with its conserved first and last residue. The D gene is left open where the match is weak. Not every row has a clone size; where given, it reads once, few, many or a size class.

size,J,length,V,D,DNA,CDR3
.,TRBJ2-5,13,TRBV6-5,TRBD2,TGTGCCAGCAAGGAACTAGCGGTAGAGACCCAGTACTTC,CASKELAVETQYF
.,TRBJ2-1,15,TRBV15,.,TGTGCCACCAGCAGAGATGCTGGCCCCTACAATGAGCGGTTCTTC,CATSRDAGPYNERFF
.,TRBJ2-2,15,TRBV19,.,TGTGCCAGTAGTATAATACGGTCTAGTCACGGGGAGCTGTTTTTT,CASSIIRSSHGELFF
.,TRBJ1-2,14,TRBV7-2,.,TGTGCCAGCGTTTCAAACGCGGTACTTCATGGCTACACCTTC,CASVSNAVLHGYTF
.,TRBJ2-1,14,TRBV19,.,TGTGCCAGTAGTATCAATCCGGTCTTCAATGAGCAGTTCTTC,CASSINPVFNEQFF
.,TRBJ2-1,17,TRBV10-2,TRBD2,TGCGCCAGCTTGACTAGCGGGGAGGGTGGTTCCTACAATGAGCAGTTCTTC,CASLTSGEGGSYNEQFF
once,TRBJ1-1,13,TRBV10-3,TRBD1,TGTGCCATCTCCCGGGACAGTGACACTGAAGCTTTCTTT,CAISRDSDTEAFF
once,TRBJ1-4,14,TRBV19,TRBD1,TGTGCCAGTAGTCGCCGGGACAGGAATGAAAAACTGTTTTTT,CASSRRDRNEKLFF
few,TRBJ2-5,13,TRBV19,.,TGTGCCAGTAGTATCGGGATGGAAGAGACCCAGTACTTC,CASSIGMEETQYF
once,TRBJ1-5,16,TRBV6-1,.,TGTGCCAGCAGTGATCTGGCAGGGCGTAGCAATCAGCCCCAGCATTTT,CASSDLAGRSNQPQHF
.,TRBJ1-2,11,TRBV29-1,.,TGCAGCGTCCAGGAAATCTATGGCTACACCTTC,CSVQEIYGYTF
.,TRBJ1-2,13,TRBV10-3,.,TGTGCCACCGTTCGGGACGCTAACTATGGCTACACCTTC,CATVRDANYGYTF
.,TRBJ2-2,14,TRBV19,.,TGTGCCAGTAGTATGATAACAAACACCGGGGAGCTGTTTTTT,CASSMITNTGELFF
.,TRBJ1-2,13,TRBV6-5,.,TGTGCCAGCAGTTACTCCCGGTCCTATGGCTACACCTTC,CASSYSRSYGYTF
few,TRBJ1-1,14,TRBV6-4,.,TGTGCCAGCAGTAACTCTGGAGGGAACACTGAAGCTTTCTTT,CASSNSGGNTEAFF
.,TRBJ1-2,13,TRBV2,.,TGTGCCAGCAGTCAACAGGGTACTTATGGCTACACCTTC,CASSQQGTYGYTF
.,TRBJ1-5,15,TRBV19,.,TGTGCCAGTAGTATCCGGGACACGGACAATCAGCCCCAGCATTTT,CASSIRDTDNQPQHF
.,TRBJ2-5,13,TRBV7-9,.,TGTGCCAGCAGCTTCGGACAGTTGGAGACCCAGTACTTC,CASSFGQLETQYF
.,TRBJ1-3,12,TRBV2,.,TGTGCCAGCAGTGTGAACAGAGGCCCCATATATTTT,CASSVNRGPIYF
.,TRBJ1-4,15,TRBV28,.,TGTGCCAGCCGTATGGAAGGGGGGGGGAATGAAAAACTGTTTTTT,CASRMEGGGNEKLFF
.,TRBJ1-3,16,TRBV7-2,.,TGTGCCAGCAGCTTAGCTGGGAGCATCTCTGGAAACACCATATATTTT,CASSLAGSISGNTIYF
.,TRBJ2-1,14,TRBV29-1,TRBD2,TGCAGCGTTGAGGCTAGCGGGGTCTACAATGAGCAGTTCTTC,CSVEASGVYNEQFF
.,TRBJ1-6,16,TRBV5-1,.,TGCGCCAGCAGCTTGACCGCAGGGGCAAATAATTCACCCCTCCACTTT,CASSLTAGANNSPLHF
.,TRBJ2-7,15,TRBV28,TRBD1,TGTGCCAGCAGTAAACAGGGGGCCCTGCTCTACGAGCAGTACTTC,CASSKQGALLYEQYF
.,TRBJ1-5,15,TRBV19,.,TGTGCCAGTAGTCTAGTCCCCTATAGCAATCAGCCCCAGCATTTT,CASSLVPYSNQPQHF
.,TRBJ2-1,16,TRBV2,TRBD2,TGTGCCAGCAGCACTCAAGTTAGCGGGAGATACAATGAGCAGTTCTTC,CASSTQVSGRYNEQFF
.,TRBJ2-5,15,TRBV10-2,.,TGCGCCAGCAGGGAAGGCCCAGACAGTCAAGAGACCCAGTACTTC,CASREGPDSQETQYF
.,TRBJ2-5,10,TRBV29-1,TRBD2,TGCAGCGTGGGGGGGGAGACCCAGTACTTC,CSVGGETQYF
.,TRBJ2-1,16,TRBV28,TRBD2,TGTGCCAGCAGTTCCCGGGGGGCGGGAGGGTACAATGAGCAGTTCTTC,CASSSRGAGGYNEQFF
.,TRBJ2-3,17,TRBV11-3,TRBD2,TGTGCCAGCAGCTGGGGACTAGCGGGAGAGGGCACAGATACGCAGTATTTT,CASSWGLAGEGTDTQYF
.,TRBJ2-1,13,TRBV5-1,.,TGCGCCAGCAGCAAGGACGGGAACAATGAGCAGTTCTTC,CASSKDGNNEQFF
.,TRBJ2-7,15,TRBV10-3,.,TGTGCCATCAGTGGGGTAGCCACAGGCCCCTACGAGCAGTACTTC,CAISGVATGPYEQYF
.,TRBJ1-1,14,TRBV6-6,.,TGTGCCAGCAGTTCACAGGGACGGAGCACTGAAGCTTTCTTT,CASSSQGRSTEAFF
.,TRBJ2-3,16,TRBV5-1,TRBD2,TGCGCCAGCAGCTCTCTAGCGGGAGGGAGCGGGGATACGCAGTATTTT,CASSSLAGGSGDTQYF
.,TRBJ2-7,14,TRBV5-4,.,TGTGCCAGCAGCTCCACCGGGACCTACCGTTTGCAGTACTTC,CASSSTGTYRLQYF
.,TRBJ2-1,14,TRBV5-6,.,TGTGCCAGCAGCATATCCGGAATGGTGAATGAGCAGTTCTTC,CASSISGMVNEQFF
.,TRBJ2-7,12,TRBV4-1,.,TGTGCCAGCAGCCAAGTGGGCTACGAGCAGTACTTC,CASSQVGYEQYF
.,TRBJ2-7,14,TRBV11-3,.,TGTGCCAGCAGCCCCCGGGACTGCTCCTACGAGCAGTACTTC,CASSPRDCSYEQYF
.,TRBJ1-1,13,TRBV28,TRBD1,TGTGCCAGCAGGACAGGGTGGGTCACTGAAGCTTTCTTT,CASRTGWVTEAFF
.,TRBJ1-1,11,TRBV28,.,TGTGCCAGCATAGCGGCGGCTGAAGCTTTCTTT,CASIAAAEAFF
.,TRBJ2-1,16,TRBV5-1,TRBD2,TGCGCCAGCAGCACCGGACTAGCGGGAGGGGGCCATGAGCAGTTCTTC,CASSTGLAGGGHEQFF
.,TRBJ1-5,11,TRBV27,.,TGTGCCAGACAGGAGGAACAGCCCCAGCATTTT,CARQEEQPQHF
.,TRBJ2-7,15,TRBV11-2,.,TGTGCCAGCAGCTTAGATTACGGAGACGCCTACGAGCAGTACTTC,CASSLDYGDAYEQYF
.,TRBJ2-3,15,TRBV5-1,.,TGCGCCAGCAGCCCTAGGGGTGGTAAGGCAGATACGCAGTATTTT,CASSPRGGKADTQYF
.,TRBJ2-3,16,TRBV19,TRBD1,TGTGCCAGTAGTTTTGGGACAGGGACGGGCACAGATACGCAGTATTTT,CASSFGTGTGTDTQYF
.,TRBJ1-3,15,TRBV2,.,TGTGCCAGCAGTGTGACAGGTGACTCTGGAAACACCATATATTTT,CASSVTGDSGNTIYF
.,TRBJ1-3,14,TRBV5-1,.,TGCGCCAGCAGTCCGACAAGCTCTGGAAACACCATATATTTT,CASSPTSSGNTIYF
.,TRBJ2-7,11,TRBV2,.,TGTGCCAGCACCGCGGGCTACGAGCAGTACTTC,CASTAGYEQYF
.,TRBJ2-7,17,TRBV5-5,TRBD1,TGTGCCAGCAGCTTGACTTATAGTCAGGGGGCCTCCTACGAGCAGTACTTC,CASSLTYSQGASYEQYF
.,TRBJ2-3,16,TRBV4-1,.,TGCGCCAGCAGCCGCGCTGGGACACTTCCCGGGGATACGCAGTATTTT,CASSRAGTLPGDTQYF
.,TRBJ2-7,15,TRBV28,.,TGTGCCAGCAGTTCCGGGACCTTCCTTGGCTACGAGCAGTACTTC,CASSSGTFLGYEQYF